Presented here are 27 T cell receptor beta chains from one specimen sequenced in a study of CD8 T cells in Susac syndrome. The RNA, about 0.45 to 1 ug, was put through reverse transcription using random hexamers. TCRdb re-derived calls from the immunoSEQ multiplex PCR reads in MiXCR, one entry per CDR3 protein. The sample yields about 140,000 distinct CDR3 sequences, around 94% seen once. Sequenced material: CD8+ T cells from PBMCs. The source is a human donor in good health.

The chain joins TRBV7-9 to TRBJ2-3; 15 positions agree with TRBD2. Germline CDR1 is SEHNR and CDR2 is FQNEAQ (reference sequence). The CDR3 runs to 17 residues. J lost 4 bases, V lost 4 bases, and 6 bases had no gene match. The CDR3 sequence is CASSSGLAGGPSDTQYF. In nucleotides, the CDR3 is TGTGCCAGCAGCTCCGGACTAGCGGGAGGGCCGTCAGATACGCAGTATTTT.

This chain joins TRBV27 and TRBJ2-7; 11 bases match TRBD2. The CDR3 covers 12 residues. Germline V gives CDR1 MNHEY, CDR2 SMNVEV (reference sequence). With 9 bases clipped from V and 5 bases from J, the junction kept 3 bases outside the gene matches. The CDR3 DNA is TGTGCCAGTAGCGGGAGGGCCAACGAGCAGTACTTC. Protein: CASSGRANEQYF.

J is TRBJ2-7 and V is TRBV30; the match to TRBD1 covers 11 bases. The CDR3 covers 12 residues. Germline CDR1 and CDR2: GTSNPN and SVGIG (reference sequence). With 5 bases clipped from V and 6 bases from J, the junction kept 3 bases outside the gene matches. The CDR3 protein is CAWLGQGVEQYF. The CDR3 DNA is TGTGCCTGGTTGGGACAGGGGGTCGAGCAGTACTTC.

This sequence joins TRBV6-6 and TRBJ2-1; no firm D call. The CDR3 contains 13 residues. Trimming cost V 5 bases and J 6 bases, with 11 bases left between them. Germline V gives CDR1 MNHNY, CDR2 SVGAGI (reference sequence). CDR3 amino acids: CASSLGSFNEQFF. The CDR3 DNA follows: TGTGCCAGCAGTCTAGGGTCTTTCAATGAGCAGTTCTTC.

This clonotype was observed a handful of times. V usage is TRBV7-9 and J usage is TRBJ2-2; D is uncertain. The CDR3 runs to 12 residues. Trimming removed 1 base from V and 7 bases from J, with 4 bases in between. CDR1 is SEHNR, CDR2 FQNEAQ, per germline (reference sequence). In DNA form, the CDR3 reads TGTGCCAGCAGCTTAGTCCTCGGGGAGCTGTTTTTT. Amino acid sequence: CASSLVLGELFF.

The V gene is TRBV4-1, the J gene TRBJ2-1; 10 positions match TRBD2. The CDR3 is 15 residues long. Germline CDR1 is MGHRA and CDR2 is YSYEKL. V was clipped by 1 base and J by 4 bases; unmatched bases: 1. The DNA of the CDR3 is TGCGCCAGCAGCCAAGCTAGCGGGGGATACAATGAGCAGTTCTTC. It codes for CASSQASGGYNEQFF.

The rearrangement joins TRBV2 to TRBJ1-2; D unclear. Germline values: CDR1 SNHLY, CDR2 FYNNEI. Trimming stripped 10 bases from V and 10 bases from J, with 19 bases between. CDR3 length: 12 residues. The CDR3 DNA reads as TGTGCCACCTACGACACAGCCCGTGTCTACACCTTC. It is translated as CATYDTARVYTF.

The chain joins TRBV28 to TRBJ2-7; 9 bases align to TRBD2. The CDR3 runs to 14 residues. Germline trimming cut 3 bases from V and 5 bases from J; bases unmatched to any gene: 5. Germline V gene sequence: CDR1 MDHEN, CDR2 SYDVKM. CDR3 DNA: TGTGCCAGCAGTTTGTTAGCGGGAGATCACGAGCAGTACTTC. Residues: CASSLLAGDHEQYF.

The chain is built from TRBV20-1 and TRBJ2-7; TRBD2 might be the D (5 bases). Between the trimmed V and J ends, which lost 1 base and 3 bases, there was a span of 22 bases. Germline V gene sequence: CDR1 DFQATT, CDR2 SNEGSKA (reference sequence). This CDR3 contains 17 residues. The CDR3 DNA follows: TGCAGTGCTAGAGCGCCTGAACCGGGCTTAGGAGGCTACGAGCAGTACTTC. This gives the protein CSARAPEPGLGGYEQYF.

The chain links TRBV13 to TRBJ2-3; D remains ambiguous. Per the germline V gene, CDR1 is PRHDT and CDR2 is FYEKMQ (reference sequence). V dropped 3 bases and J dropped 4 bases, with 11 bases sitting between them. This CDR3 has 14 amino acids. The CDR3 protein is CASSLGRGPDTQYF. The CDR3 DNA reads TGTGCCAGCAGCTTGGGCCGAGGCCCAGATACGCAGTATTTT.

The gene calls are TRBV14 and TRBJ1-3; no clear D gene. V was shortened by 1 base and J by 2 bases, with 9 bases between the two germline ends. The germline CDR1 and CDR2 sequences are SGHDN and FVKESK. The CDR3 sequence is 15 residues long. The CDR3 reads CASSQGMGTGNTIYF. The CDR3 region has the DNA TGTGCCAGCAGCCAAGGAATGGGGACTGGAAACACCATATATTTT.

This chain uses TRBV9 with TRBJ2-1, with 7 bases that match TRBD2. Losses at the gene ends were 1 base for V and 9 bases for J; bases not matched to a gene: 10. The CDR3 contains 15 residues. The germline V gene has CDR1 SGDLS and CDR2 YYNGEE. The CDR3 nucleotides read TGTGCCAGCAGCGTAAACGGGGGGACTAAGCCTGAGCAGTTCTTC. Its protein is CASSVNGGTKPEQFF.

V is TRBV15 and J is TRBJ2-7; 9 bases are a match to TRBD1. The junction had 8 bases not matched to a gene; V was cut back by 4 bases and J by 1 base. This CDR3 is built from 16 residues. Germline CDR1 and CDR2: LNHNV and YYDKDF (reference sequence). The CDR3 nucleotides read TGTGCCACCAGCAAGCCGGGACAGGGTCCTTCCTACGAGCAGTACTTC. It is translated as CATSKPGQGPSYEQYF.

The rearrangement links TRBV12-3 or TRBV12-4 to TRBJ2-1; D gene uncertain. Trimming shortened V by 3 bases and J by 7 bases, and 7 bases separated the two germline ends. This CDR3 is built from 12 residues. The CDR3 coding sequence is TGTGCCAGCAGTTTTGAGCCTAATGAGCAGTTCTTC. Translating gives CASSFEPNEQFF.

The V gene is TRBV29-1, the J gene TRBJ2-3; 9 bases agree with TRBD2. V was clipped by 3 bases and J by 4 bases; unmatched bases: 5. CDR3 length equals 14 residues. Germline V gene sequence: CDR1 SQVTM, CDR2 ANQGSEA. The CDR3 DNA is TGCAGCGTTGATATTAGCGGGAGAGCAGATACGCAGTATTTT. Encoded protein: CSVDISGRADTQYF.

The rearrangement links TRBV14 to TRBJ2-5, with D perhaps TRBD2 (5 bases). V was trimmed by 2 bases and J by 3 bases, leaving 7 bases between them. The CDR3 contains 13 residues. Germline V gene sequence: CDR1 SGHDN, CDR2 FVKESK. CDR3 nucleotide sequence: TGTGCCAGCAGCCAAAACGGGGAAGAGACCCAGTACTTC. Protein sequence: CASSQNGEETQYF.

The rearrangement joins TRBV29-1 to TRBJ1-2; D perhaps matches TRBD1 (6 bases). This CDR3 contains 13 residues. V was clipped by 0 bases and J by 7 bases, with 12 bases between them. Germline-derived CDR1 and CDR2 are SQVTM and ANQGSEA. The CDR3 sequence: CSVEERGRGGYTF. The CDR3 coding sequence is TGCAGCGTTGAAGAGAGGGGCAGGGGTGGCTACACCTTC.

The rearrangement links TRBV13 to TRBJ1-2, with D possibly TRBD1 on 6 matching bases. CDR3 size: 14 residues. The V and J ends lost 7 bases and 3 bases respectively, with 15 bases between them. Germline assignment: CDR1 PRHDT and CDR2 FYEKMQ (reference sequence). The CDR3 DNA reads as TGTGCCAGCACCGAGGCGAACAGGGACTATGGCTACACCTTC. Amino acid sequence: CASTEANRDYGYTF.

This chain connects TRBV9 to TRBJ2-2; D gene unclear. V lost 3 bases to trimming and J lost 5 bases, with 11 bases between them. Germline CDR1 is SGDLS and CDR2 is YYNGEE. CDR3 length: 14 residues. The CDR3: CASSGPTWTGELFF. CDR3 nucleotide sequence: TGTGCCAGCAGCGGACCCACTTGGACCGGGGAGCTGTTTTTT.

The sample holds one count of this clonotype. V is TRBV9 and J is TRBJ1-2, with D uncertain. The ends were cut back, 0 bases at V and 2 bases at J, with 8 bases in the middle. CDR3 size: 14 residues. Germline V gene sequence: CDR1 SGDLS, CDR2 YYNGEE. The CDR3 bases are TGTGCCAGCAGCGTAGACCTCAGCAACTATGGCTACACCTTC. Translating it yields CASSVDLSNYGYTF. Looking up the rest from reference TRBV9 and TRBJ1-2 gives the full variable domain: DSGVTQTPKHLITATGQRVTLRCSPRSGDLSVYWYQQSLDQGLQFLIQYYNGEERAKGNILERFSAQQFPDLHSELNLSSLELGDSALYFCASSVDLSNYGYTFGSGTRLTVV.

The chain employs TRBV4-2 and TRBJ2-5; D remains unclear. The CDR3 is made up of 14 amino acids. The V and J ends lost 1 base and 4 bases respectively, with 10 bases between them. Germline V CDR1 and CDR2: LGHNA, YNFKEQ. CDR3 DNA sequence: TGTGCCAGCAGCCAAGTGGCTCAAGGAGAGACCCAGTACTTC. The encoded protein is CASSQVAQGETQYF.

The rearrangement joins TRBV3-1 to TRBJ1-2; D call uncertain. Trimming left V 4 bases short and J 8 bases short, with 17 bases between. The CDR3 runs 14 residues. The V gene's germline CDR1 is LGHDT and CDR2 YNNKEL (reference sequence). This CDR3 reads CASSPSQAPHGYTF. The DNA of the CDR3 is TGTGCCAGCAGCCCCTCTCAGGCCCCCCACGGCTACACCTTC.

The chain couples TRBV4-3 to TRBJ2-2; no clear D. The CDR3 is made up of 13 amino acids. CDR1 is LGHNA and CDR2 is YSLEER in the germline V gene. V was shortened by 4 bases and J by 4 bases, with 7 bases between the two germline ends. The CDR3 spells CASSLGPTGELFF. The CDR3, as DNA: TGCGCCAGCAGCCTAGGGCCCACCGGGGAGCTGTTTTTT.

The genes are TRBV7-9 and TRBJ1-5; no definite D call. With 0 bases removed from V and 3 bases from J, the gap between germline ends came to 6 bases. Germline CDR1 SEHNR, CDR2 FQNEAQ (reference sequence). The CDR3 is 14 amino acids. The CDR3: CASSLAGINQPQHF. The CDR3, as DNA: TGTGCCAGCAGCTTAGCAGGGATCAATCAGCCCCAGCATTTT.

CDR3 coding DNA: TGCAGCGTACAGGGCGCAGTGGGATATGGCTACACCTTC. Amino acid sequence: CSVQGAVGYGYTF. The chain uses TRBV29-1 and TRBJ1-2; tentative D call: TRBD1 (6 bases). V lost 6 bases and J lost 5, with 16 bases in between. The CDR3 is made up of 13 amino acids. Germline CDR1 is SQVTM and CDR2 is ANQGSEA. Together with reference TRBV29-1 and TRBJ1-2, the CDR3 gives the full variable domain: SAVISQKPSRDICQRGTSLTIQCQVDSQVTMMFWYRQQPGQSLTLIATANQGSEATYESGFVIDKFPISRPNLTFSTLTVSNMSPEDSSIYLCSVQGAVGYGYTFGSGTRLTVV.

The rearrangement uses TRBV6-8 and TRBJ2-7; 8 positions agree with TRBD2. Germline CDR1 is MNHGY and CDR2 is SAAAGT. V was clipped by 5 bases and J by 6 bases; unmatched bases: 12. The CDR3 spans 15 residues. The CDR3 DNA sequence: TGTGCCAGCAGTGACGCCGGGACTAGAGGGGCCGAGCAGTACTTC. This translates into CASSDAGTRGAEQYF.

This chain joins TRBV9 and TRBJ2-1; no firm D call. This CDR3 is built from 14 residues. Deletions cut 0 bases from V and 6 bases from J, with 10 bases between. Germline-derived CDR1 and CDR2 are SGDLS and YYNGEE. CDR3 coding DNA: TGTGCCAGCAGCGTAGCGGATAGCTTCAATGAGCAGTTCTTC. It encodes CASSVADSFNEQFF.